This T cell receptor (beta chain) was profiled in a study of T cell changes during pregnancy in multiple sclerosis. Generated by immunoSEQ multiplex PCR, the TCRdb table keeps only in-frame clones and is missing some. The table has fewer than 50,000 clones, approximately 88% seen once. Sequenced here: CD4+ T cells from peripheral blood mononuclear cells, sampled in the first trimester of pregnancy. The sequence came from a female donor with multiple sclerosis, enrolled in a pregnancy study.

DNA of the CDR3: TGCGCCAGCAGCCGCGGGGGGGGGCGTGAGCAGTTCTTC. It specifies CASSRGGGREQFF. The rearrangement uses TRBV5-1 and TRBJ2-1; 9 nucleotides align to TRBD2. The CDR3 is made up of 13 amino acids. V gave up 4 bases and J gave up 9 bases; unmatched junction bases: 5. CDR1 and CDR2 (germline): SGHRS, YFSETQ.